Each of the 24 T cell receptor beta chains below was sequenced from the same sample in a study of a mutant IDH1 vaccine in newly diagnosed glioma. Described time point: week 23, last vaccination. Every single dose of the vaccine, 300 ug of mutant IDH1 20-mer peptide, came with topical imiquimod. These TCRs' antigens remain unknown. The table came from immunoSEQ multiplex PCR; TCRdb's copy has only in-frame clones and leaves some out. The top ten hold around 4% of the sample, which has 35,000 to 50,000 clones, under 95% seen once. Sequenced material: PBMCs, taken from a glioma patient whose treatment included an IDH1 peptide vaccine. These receptors all come from a man aged 50-59 years with glioma.

This chain connects TRBV7-8 to TRBJ1-2, with D uncertain. In germline, CDR1 is SGHVS, CDR2 FQNEAQ. CDR3 length: 14 amino acids. V lost 5 bases, J lost 3 bases, and 13 bases lay in between. The CDR3 DNA follows: TGTGCCAGCAGCGGTGAGCAGGCTTACTATGGCTACACCTTC. Translating it yields CASSGEQAYYGYTF.

The chain joins TRBV5-6 to TRBJ2-7; D remains ambiguous. CDR1 is SGHDT and CDR2 is YYEEEE in the germline V gene. The CDR3 has 15 amino acids. V was clipped by 3 bases and J by 2 bases, with 15 bases between them. CDR3 residues: CASSYPSTQTYEQYF. As DNA, the CDR3 is TGTGCCAGCAGCTACCCCTCAACCCAGACCTACGAGCAGTACTTC.

The genes are TRBV11-3 and TRBJ2-3; 7 bases are shared with TRBD2. The CDR3 totals 16 residues. Per germline, CDR1 SGHNT and CDR2 YENEEA. V trimming: 1 base; J trimming: 6 bases; junction bases outside the gene matches: 10. CDR3 in amino acids: CASSLVAGALADTQYF. CDR3 DNA sequence: TGTGCCAGCAGCTTAGTGGCGGGAGCGCTGGCGGATACGCAGTATTTT.

This chain uses TRBV28 with TRBJ2-1, with TRBD1 identical over 9 bases. Germline CDR1 and CDR2: MDHEN and SYDVKM. V dropped 2 bases and J dropped 6; count of bases not matched to a gene: 8. This CDR3 is built from 16 residues. CDR3 nucleotides: TGTGCCAGCAGTTTAACCGGGACAGGGTGGTTCAATGAGCAGTTCTTC. This sequence encodes CASSLTGTGWFNEQFF.

This chain links TRBV27 with TRBJ1-1; no definite D call. There are 14 residues in the CDR3. Trimming stripped 5 bases from V and 0 bases from J, with 10 bases between. Germline values: CDR1 MNHEY, CDR2 SMNVEV (reference sequence). The CDR3 sequence is CASSGPGVNTEAFF. CDR3 bases: TGTGCCAGCAGTGGACCCGGGGTGAACACTGAAGCTTTCTTT.

This sequence joins TRBV7-9 and TRBJ2-2, with D tentatively TRBD1 or TRBD2 (6 bases each). Germline V CDR1 and CDR2: SEHNR, FQNEAQ (reference sequence). The CDR3 runs to 13 residues. The V end lost 8 bases, the J end lost 6 bases, and 13 bases lay between the germline ends. CDR3 loop: CASPAGGPGELFF. CDR3 nucleotide sequence: TGTGCCAGCCCCGCTGGGGGGCCCGGGGAGCTGTTTTTT.

This rearrangement joins TRBV4-2 to TRBJ2-5, with D uncertain. The CDR3 spans 15 residues. CDR1 LGHNA and CDR2 YNFKEQ come from the germline V gene. The V end lost 0 bases, the J end lost 3 bases, and 11 bases lay between the germline ends. CDR3 DNA: TGTGCCAGCAGCCAAGATTTCACCTCCAAAGAGACCCAGTACTTC. Its translation: CASSQDFTSKETQYF.

The chain has TRBV27 and TRBJ2-1, with D perhaps assigned TRBD1 or TRBD2 (5 bases each). Germline assignment: CDR1 MNHEY and CDR2 SMNVEV (reference sequence). The CDR3 runs to 13 residues. V lost 6 bases, J lost 4 bases, and 10 bases lay in between. The chain's CDR3 is CASRTGRYNEQFF. The DNA for the CDR3 is TGTGCCAGCAGAACGGGGCGTTACAATGAGCAGTTCTTC.

The gene calls are TRBV27 and TRBJ2-1, with 7 positions matching TRBD1. The V gene's germline CDR1 is MNHEY and CDR2 SMNVEV (reference sequence). The CDR3 length is 17 residues. With 3 bases clipped from V and 5 bases from J, the junction kept 13 bases outside the gene matches. CDR3 sequence reads: CASSFHHPRDRDNEQFF. CDR3 nucleotides: TGTGCCAGCAGTTTTCACCACCCCAGGGACAGAGACAATGAGCAGTTCTTC.

J is TRBJ2-1 and V is TRBV19; TRBD2 is a possible D gene (5 bases). V lost 7 bases to trimming and J lost 4 bases, with 17 bases between them. The germline V gene encodes CDR1 LNHDA and CDR2 SQIVND (reference sequence). The CDR3 is 15 residues long. The CDR3 here is CASTGEHLLYNEQFF. The CDR3 DNA follows: TGTGCCAGTACCGGGGAGCACTTGCTATACAATGAGCAGTTCTTC.

The CDR3 loop is CASSMGSRGAYEQYF. CDR3 sequence (DNA): TGTGCCAGTAGTATGGGGAGCAGGGGCGCCTACGAGCAGTACTTC. The chain links TRBV19 to TRBJ2-7, with D possibly being TRBD1 (6 bases). The V gene lost 3 bases and the J gene lost 2 bases, with 14 bases spanning the gap. The CDR3 has 15 amino acids. Germline values: CDR1 LNHDA, CDR2 SQIVND (reference sequence).

The V gene is TRBV6-6, the J gene TRBJ2-3; D remains unclear. This CDR3 has 14 amino acids. CDR1 is MNHNY and CDR2 is SVGAGI in the germline V gene (reference sequence). The V and J ends lost 6 bases and 2 bases respectively, with 12 bases between them. CDR3 residues: CASSHLGDTDTQYF. DNA of the CDR3: TGTGCCAGCAGCCACCTAGGTGACACAGATACGCAGTATTTT.

The V call is TRBV28, the J call TRBJ1-1; the D gene is possibly TRBD1 (6 bases). In germline, CDR1 is MDHEN, CDR2 SYDVKM. The CDR3 loop spans 14 amino acids. V dropped 5 bases and J dropped 0 bases, with 10 bases sitting between them. The CDR3 region is CASSGQSLNTEAFF. CDR3 nucleotides: TGTGCCAGCAGTGGACAGAGCTTGAACACTGAAGCTTTCTTT.

The chain has TRBV29-1 and TRBJ1-2, with no clear D. CDR3 length: 13 residues. Trimming stripped 4 bases from V and 4 bases from J, with 13 bases between. Per the germline V gene, CDR1 is SQVTM and CDR2 is ANQGSEA. CDR3 sequence reads: CSVAVSRAYGYTF. In DNA, the CDR3 is TGCAGCGTTGCGGTCAGCCGAGCCTATGGCTACACCTTC.

The chain's CDR3 is CASSGGGSYAGELFF. For the CDR3, the DNA is TGTGCCAGCAGTGGGGGCGGGAGTTATGCCGGGGAGCTGTTTTTT. This chain uses TRBV25-1 with TRBJ2-2; 7 nucleotides match TRBD2. CDR1 MGHDK and CDR2 SYGVNS come from the germline V gene. This CDR3 is built from 15 residues. The trim removed 4 bases at V and 6 bases at J, leaving 8 bases unmatched.

The chain couples TRBV19 to TRBJ2-3, with D perhaps given as TRBD1 or TRBD2 (5 bases each). Germline V gene sequence: CDR1 LNHDA, CDR2 SQIVND (reference sequence). Trimming left V 9 bases short and J 1 base short, with 11 bases between. The CDR3 totals 13 residues. Here the CDR3 DNA reads TGTGCCAGCACCGGGACGGGCACAGATACGCAGTATTTT. Its translation: CASTGTGTDTQYF.

The J gene is TRBJ2-7, the V gene TRBV4-2; the D is unclear. CDR1 is LGHNA and CDR2 is YNFKEQ in the germline V gene. Trimming pared 0 bases from V and 3 bases from J, leaving 6 bases between. This CDR3 is 13 amino acids long. The CDR3 protein is CASSQEARYEQYF. CDR3 DNA sequence: TGTGCCAGCAGCCAAGAAGCACGCTACGAGCAGTACTTC.

V and J are TRBV25-1 and TRBJ2-7; possible D gene TRBD1, 5 bases. Germline values: CDR1 MGHDK, CDR2 SYGVNS. The CDR3 length is 13 residues. V lost 3 bases to trimming and J lost 3 bases, with 9 bases between them. CDR3: CASSDQGVYEQYF. The CDR3 DNA follows: TGTGCCAGCAGTGATCAAGGGGTCTACGAGCAGTACTTC.

This sequence joins TRBV19 and TRBJ2-7, with TRBD2 matching over 7 bases. Germline loops: CDR1 LNHDA, CDR2 SQIVND (reference sequence). V was clipped by 2 bases and J by 4 bases; unmatched bases: 8. The CDR3 is 15 residues long. In DNA, the CDR3 is TGTGCCAGTAGTATATGGGCTAGCGGCGGGTACGAGCAGTACTTC. This gives the protein CASSIWASGGYEQYF.

The chain combines TRBV15 with TRBJ1-5, with TRBD1 as a possible D gene (5 bases). The germline gives CDR1 LNHNV, CDR2 YYDKDF (reference sequence). Trimming stripped 1 base from V and 0 bases from J, with 13 bases between. This CDR3 has 17 amino acids. The CDR3 region is CATSRGETAYSNQPQHF. Here the CDR3 DNA reads TGTGCCACCAGCAGAGGGGAGACAGCGTATAGCAATCAGCCCCAGCATTTT.

The J gene is TRBJ2-2, the V gene TRBV2; D ambiguous. This CDR3 contains 13 residues. Germline V gene data show CDR1 as SNHLY and CDR2 as FYNNEI. Trimming cost V 7 bases and J 2 bases, with 8 bases left between them. The CDR3 spells CASIRGNTGELFF. As DNA, the CDR3 is TGTGCCAGCATCCGAGGAAACACCGGGGAGCTGTTTTTT.

J is TRBJ2-7 and V is TRBV4-1; 7 positions agree with TRBD1. There are 14 residues in the CDR3. Germline trimming cut 8 bases from V and 0 bases from J; bases unmatched to any gene: 7. Germline-derived CDR1 and CDR2 are MGHRA and YSYEKL. CDR3: CASRGQTNSYEQYF. Written as DNA, the CDR3 is TGCGCCAGCCGGGGACAGACGAACTCCTACGAGCAGTACTTC.

The chain employs TRBV5-1 and TRBJ1-1; a weak D match, TRBD1 (5 bases). The CDR3 is 15 residues long. Per the germline V gene, CDR1 is SGHRS and CDR2 is YFSETQ. With 1 base removed from V and 5 bases from J, the gap between germline ends came to 15 bases. The CDR3 is CASSLTRQGGTEAFF. Here the CDR3 DNA reads TGCGCCAGCAGCTTGACTCGTCAGGGAGGGACTGAAGCTTTCTTT.

The CDR3 nucleotides are TGTGCCAGCAGCCCGACCCGGGGGGGAGGAGAGCAGTTCTTC. As protein: CASSPTRGGGEQFF. V gene TRBV2 combines with J gene TRBJ2-1; 8 positions agree with TRBD2. The CDR3 spans 14 residues. Germline V CDR1 and CDR2: SNHLY, FYNNEI. V was clipped by 6 bases and J by 10 bases; unmatched bases: 11.